This is a list of T cell receptor beta chains from one sample in a study of blood T cells in healthy people across ages. In TCRdb, the 5' RACE reads were re-called with MiXCR into one record per CDR3 protein. The sample has around 1,000,000 distinct CDR3 sequences, around 25% seen once. These data were also reused for a study on T cells of mothers and their children.

Sequencing was done on a sample of blood. Receptors were obtained from a girl aged 2 to 10 in good health. Each CDR3 is given without its conserved first and last residue. Clone size is given for some rows only: seen once, a few or many times, or a class if the clone is expanded.

clone size: few
V gene: TRBV6-5
J gene: TRBJ2-1
CDR3 protein: ASSYSTFTENNEQF

clone size: NA
V gene: TRBV10-3
J gene: TRBJ2-2
CDR3 protein: AISSDEGTLPRELF

clone size: few
V gene: TRBV9
J gene: TRBJ2-3
CDR3 protein: ASSPRLETDTQY

clone size: NA
V gene: TRBV6-2/TRBV6-3
J gene: TRBJ2-4
CDR3 protein: ASSYSSLAGTKNIQY

clone size: many
V gene: TRBV7-8
J gene: TRBJ2-7
CDR3 protein: ASSSLPTSGSIDEQY

clone size: NA
V gene: TRBV13
J gene: TRBJ1-2
CDR3 protein: ASSYTKSANYGYT

clone size: NA
V gene: TRBV10-3
J gene: TRBJ1-1
CDR3 protein: AISEGMLDTEAF

clone size: few
V gene: TRBV6-2/TRBV6-3
J gene: TRBJ1-3
CDR3 protein: ASRRTVGSNTIY

clone size: few
V gene: TRBV5-1
J gene: NA
CDR3 protein: ASSSLRPIRLDNEQF

clone size: few
V gene: TRBV9
J gene: TRBJ2-3
CDR3 protein: ASSVFGGSSDTQY

clone size: few
V gene: TRBV4-3
J gene: TRBJ2-3
CDR3 protein: ASSQEPVPADTQY